This T cell receptor (beta chain) was obtained from a study of T cell changes during pregnancy in multiple sclerosis. Per germline, CDR1 PRHDT and CDR2 FYEKMQ (reference sequence). This CDR3 region has 16 residues. V trimming: 5 bases; J trimming: 1 base; junction bases outside the gene matches: 5. The assay was immunoSEQ multiplex PCR, and TCRdb's table has in-frame clones only and misses some. The data show 40,000 or so clones, 80% to 95% seen once. The source of this sequence is a female donor with multiple sclerosis, enrolled in a pregnancy study. The J gene is TRBJ2-3, the V gene TRBV13; 11 bases match TRBD2. The specimen was CD8+ T cells from peripheral blood mononuclear cells, collected in the first trimester of pregnancy. The CDR3 is CASSPGTSGGTDTQYF. The CDR3 DNA follows: TGTGCCAGCAGCCCGGGGACTAGCGGAGGCACAGATACGCAGTATTTT.